This T cell receptor (beta chain) was captured in a study of blood T cell repertoires in COVID-19. Study as a whole: The United States, Italy and Spain provided the acute and convalescent COVID-19 samples. From T cells, B-cell-depleted T cells, or PBMCs came the material, which was cDNA or gDNA.

The authors' processing: The assay estimated nucleated cells by amplifying reference gene primers. Only in-frame clones appear in the TCRdb table, and some are missing; sequencing was by immunoSEQ multiplex PCR. The D gene and trimming were derived from the DNA, and the V and J assignments and clone size from that table. Of some 700,000 clones in the sample, approximately 90% were seen once. Germline CDR1 is MNHEY and CDR2 is SVGEGT. The V gene lost 0 bases and the J gene lost 0 bases, with 11 bases spanning the gap. The CDR3 has 16 residues. The sequencing sample was made of peripheral blood. The receptor's source is a woman aged 18-29 years with acute or convalescent COVID-19. This chain joins TRBV6-2 or TRBV6-3 and TRBJ1-2; D unresolved. The CDR3 sequence is CASSYSVRNSNYGYTF. Here the CDR3 DNA reads TGTGCCAGCAGTTACTCGGTCAGGAATTCTAACTATGGCTACACCTTC.